This T cell receptor beta chain was observed in a study of monozygotic twins with inflammatory bowel disease. The study, taken as a whole, reports: Possibly reflecting limited power, no difference in repertoire similarity was found between concordant and discordant twins. On the inverse Simpson index, IBD patients scored lower for TCRbeta diversity than healthy co-twins. Twins with IBD had fewer clonotypes in common with others than healthy twins, particularly during disease activity.

Template switching was used to attach UMIs, which incorporated a 6-nucleotide sample barcode. TCRdb re-called the 5' RACE reads; one entry per CDR3 protein, DNA not given. Its table lists roughly 140,000 distinct CDR3 sequences. As to this clonotype: Its antigen is not known.

This sequence originates from a human donor with ulcerative colitis or Crohn's disease, or a healthy co-twin of an affected twin (not recorded which). Specimen: blood.

The CDR3 loop reads CASSTLALYNEQFF. The rearrangement joins TRBV19 to TRBJ2-1; TCRdb lists TRBD1, though no DNA is available to test this call. The CDR3 has 14 residues. Germline CDR1 LNHDA, CDR2 SQIVND (reference sequence).